This T cell receptor (beta chain) was captured in a study of regulatory T cells in long-lasting Graves disease. The authors built TCR beta libraries using iRepertoire HTBI primers and Arm-PCR of CDR3 regions. TCRdb reanalysed the multiplex PCR reads using MiXCR and keeps one entry per CDR3 protein. The sample shows 650,000 to 850,000 distinct CDR3 sequences, around 32% of them seen only once. This CDR3 has 16 residues. Germline CDR1 is SGHRS and CDR2 is YFSETQ. Described time point: persistent/refractory GD, antithyroid drugs over 5 years with positive TRAb. The TCR library was made from RNA extracted from PBMCs. With regard to this clonotype: The junction shows a germline mismatch at one end, possibly a read error.

The receptor's source is a female donor with Graves disease. The sample in question was peripheral blood mononuclear cells (PBMCs), obtained when the disease was refractory, from a patient treated with antithyroid drugs. The V gene is TRBV5-1, the J gene TRBJ1-1; D remains ambiguous. CDR3 loop: CASSLVRSVLNTEAFF. The CDR3 nucleotides read TGTGCCAGCAGCTTGGTACGCAGTGTTTTGAACACTGAAGCTTTCTTT.